These 20 T cell receptor beta chains originate from one sample sequenced in a study of cytomegalovirus exposure and HLA in healthy donors. Vbeta (60) and Jbeta (13) primers were used in the PCR. Profiling relied on immunoSEQ multiplex PCR, and the TCRdb table lists in-frame clones only, not all of them. The repertoire holds about 95,000 clones, nearly 70% seen once, with about 14% in the top ten. The sequencing sample was made of PBMCs. The receptors stem from a woman aged 50 to 65 in good health and CMV-seropositive.

This sequence joins TRBV7-9 and TRBJ2-7, with 7 bases matching TRBD2. CDR3 length: 12 amino acids. Looked up from germline, CDR1 is SEHNR and CDR2 is FQNEAQ (reference sequence). Trimming took 3 bases from V and 6 from J; bases not matched to a gene: 2. The CDR3 nucleotides read TGTGCCAGCAGCTTGGGGGGGACCGAGCAGTACTTC. Residues: CASSLGGTEQYF.

The chain couples TRBV27 to TRBJ2-7; the D gene is possibly TRBD2 (5 bases). V was cut by 5 bases and J by 1 base, with 12 bases left in between. Germline V gives CDR1 MNHEY, CDR2 SMNVEV (reference sequence). The CDR3 runs 14 residues. As DNA, the CDR3 is TGTGCCAGCAGTGCAACTAGTATTTCCTACGAGCAGTACTTC. This sequence encodes CASSATSISYEQYF.

CDR3 sequence (DNA): TGCGCCAGCAGCTTGTCGCCGGCCTACGAGCAGTACTTC. Translating it yields CASSLSPAYEQYF. This chain joins TRBV5-1 and TRBJ2-7; the D is unclear. CDR1 is SGHRS and CDR2 is YFSETQ in the germline V gene. V lost 1 base and J 2 bases, leaving 7 bases between the germline ends. This CDR3 region has 13 residues. The full variable domain, with the rest looked up from reference TRBV5-1 and TRBJ2-7, is KAGVTQTPRYLIKTRGQQVTLSCSPISGHRSVSWYQQTPGQGLQFLFEYFSETQRNKGNFPGRFSGRQFSNSRSEMNVSTLELGDSALYLCASSLSPAYEQYFGPGTRLTVT.

The chain uses TRBV7-2 and TRBJ1-2; the D gene is possibly TRBD1 (5 bases). Germline assignment: CDR1 SGHTA and CDR2 FQGNSA. This CDR3 spans 14 amino acids. The V end was cut by 4 bases, the J end by 8 bases, with 17 bases between. The CDR3 sequence is CASSSIGVGVGYTF. In DNA form, the CDR3 reads TGTGCCAGCAGCTCAATAGGGGTAGGGGTCGGCTACACCTTC. Full variable domain (rest looked up from reference TRBV7-2 and TRBJ1-2): GAGVSQSPSNKVTEKGKDVELRCDPISGHTALYWYRQSLGQGLEFLIYFQGNSAPDKSGLPSDRFSAERTGGSVSTLTIQRTQQEDSAVYLCASSSIGVGVGYTFGSGTRLTVV.

This rearrangement joins TRBV10-3 to TRBJ1-1; TRBD1 is a possible D gene (5 bases). The CDR3 length is 14 residues. The V and J ends lost 6 bases and 0 bases respectively, with 11 bases between them. CDR1 and CDR2 (germline): ENHRY, SYGVKD. CDR3 sequence reads: CAISGGDMNTEAFF. The CDR3 DNA reads TGTGCCATCAGCGGGGGGGATATGAACACTGAAGCTTTCTTT.

This chain links TRBV5-4 with TRBJ2-1, with TRBD2 matching over 9 bases. V was clipped by 2 bases and J by 0 bases; unmatched bases: 6. The germline V gene has CDR1 SGHNT and CDR2 YYREEE (reference sequence). CDR3 size: 17 residues. CDR3 region: CASSLGSGSPSYNEQFF. CDR3 nucleotides: TGTGCCAGCAGCTTAGGTAGCGGGAGTCCCTCCTACAATGAGCAGTTCTTC.

The chain links TRBV25-1 to TRBJ1-4, with 8 bases fitting TRBD1. CDR3 length: 14 amino acids. From germline, CDR1 is MGHDK and CDR2 SYGVNS. After removal of 3 bases from V and 7 bases from J, the junction contained 4 bases not matched to a gene. DNA of the CDR3: TGTGCCAGCAGTGACCAACAGGGGGTTGAAAAACTGTTTTTT. Encoded protein: CASSDQQGVEKLFF.

This clone turned up a few times. The genes are TRBV28 and TRBJ2-1, with a tentative D call TRBD1 (6 bases). Trimming stripped 5 bases from V and 2 bases from J, with 19 bases between. The CDR3 consists of 17 residues. The V gene's germline CDR1 is MDHEN and CDR2 SYDVKM. The CDR3 sequence: CASSSPLLDRTYNEQFF. The CDR3 coding sequence is TGTGCCAGCAGTAGTCCCCTCCTCGACAGGACCTACAATGAGCAGTTCTTC.

This clone has just a few counts. The CDR3 DNA is TGTGCCAGCAGATGGACAGCCAAATATGGCTACACCTTC. Translated, it gives CASRWTAKYGYTF. J is TRBJ1-2 and V is TRBV28; D may be TRBD1 (6 bases). Trimming removed 6 bases from V and 5 bases from J, with 13 bases in between. The germline CDR1 and CDR2 sequences are MDHEN and SYDVKM. CDR3 length: 13 amino acids.

The chain has TRBV6-6 and TRBJ2-1, with 7 bases that match TRBD2. The germline V gene encodes CDR1 MNHNY and CDR2 SVGAGI (reference sequence). The length of the CDR3 is 15 residues. V was pared by 6 bases and J by 9 bases, with 14 bases of the junction left unmatched. The CDR3 loop reads CASSWFVTSFLEQFF. In nucleotides, the CDR3 is TGTGCCAGCAGCTGGTTTGTGACTAGCTTTCTTGAGCAGTTCTTC.

The chain is built from TRBV7-2 and TRBJ2-2, with unresolved D. With 1 base removed from V and 7 bases from J, the gap between germline ends came to 7 bases. CDR1 SGHTA and CDR2 FQGNSA come from the germline V gene. CDR3 length: 13 amino acids. CDR3 DNA: TGTGCCAGCAGCTTAGAGACAATCGGGGAGCTGTTTTTT. Encoded protein: CASSLETIGELFF.

This rearrangement joins TRBV7-9 to TRBJ2-3; D might be TRBD2 (5 bases). Germline CDR1 and CDR2: SEHNR and FQNEAQ (reference sequence). This CDR3 comprises 13 residues. Trimming shortened V by 6 bases and J by 0 bases, and 7 bases separated the two germline ends. The CDR3: CASRRTSTDTQYF. For the CDR3, the DNA is TGTGCCAGCAGGCGGACTAGCACAGATACGCAGTATTTT. Complete variable domain (other parts from reference TRBV7-9 and TRBJ2-3): DTGVSQNPRHKITKRGQNVTFRCDPISEHNRLYWYRQTLGQGPEFLTYFQNEAQLEKSRLLSDRFSAERPKGSFSTLEIQRTEQGDSAMYLCASRRTSTDTQYFGPGTRLTVL.

The chain uses TRBV7-9 and TRBJ1-4, with 8 bases fitting TRBD1. CDR1 and CDR2 from the germline V gene are SEHNR and FQNEAQ (reference sequence). V was clipped by 3 bases and J by 5 bases; unmatched bases: 5. The CDR3 loop spans 15 amino acids. CDR3 bases: TGTGCCAGCAGCTTCCACACAGGGGGGAATGAAAAACTGTTTTTT. Amino acids: CASSFHTGGNEKLFF. Filled out from reference TRBV7-9 and TRBJ1-4, the complete variable domain reads DTGVSQNPRHKITKRGQNVTFRCDPISEHNRLYWYRQTLGQGPEFLTYFQNEAQLEKSRLLSDRFSAERPKGSFSTLEIQRTEQGDSAMYLCASSFHTGGNEKLFFGSGTQLSVL.

This clone was recorded once. The V gene is TRBV7-2, the J gene TRBJ2-3; possibly TRBD2 for D (5 bases). The CDR3 is made up of 16 amino acids. V lost 5 bases and J 2 bases, leaving 17 bases between the germline ends. Germline V lookup: CDR1 SGHTA, CDR2 FQGNSA. The CDR3 region has the DNA TGTGCCAGCAGCCGAAAAGGGCGGGCCACCACAGATACGCAGTATTTT. Amino acids: CASSRKGRATTDTQYF.

The chain recombines TRBV5-1 with TRBJ2-7; 7 positions match TRBD1. The CDR3 covers 15 residues. CDR1 and CDR2 (germline): SGHRS, YFSETQ. The trim removed 4 bases at V and 0 bases at J, leaving 7 bases unmatched. Written as DNA, the CDR3 is TGCGCCAGCAGCCGTGGGGACAGAAACTCCTACGAGCAGTACTTC. Its protein product is CASSRGDRNSYEQYF.

The chain uses TRBV19 and TRBJ2-3, with 8 nucleotides matching TRBD1. This CDR3 is 15 amino acids long. Germline assignment: CDR1 LNHDA and CDR2 SQIVND (reference sequence). The V gene end was trimmed by 3 bases and the J gene end by 0 bases; junction bases not matched to a gene: 2. For the CDR3, the DNA is TGTGCCAGTAGTATGGACAGGGTTAGCACAGATACGCAGTATTTT. Protein sequence: CASSMDRVSTDTQYF.

The chain joins TRBV5-6 to TRBJ1-1; TRBD1 agrees at 8 bases. With V trimmed by 5 bases and J by 8 bases, 5 bases remained unmatched. The CDR3 totals 12 residues. Germline V gene data show CDR1 as SGHDT and CDR2 as YYEEEE. CDR3 in DNA: TGTGCCAGCAGTTCCCGACAGGGGGAAGCTTTCTTT. Its translation is CASSSRQGEAFF.

This sequence joins TRBV10-3 and TRBJ1-1, with D unclear. The germline V gene has CDR1 ENHRY and CDR2 SYGVKD. The ends were cut back, 2 bases at V and 6 bases at J, with 13 bases in the middle. The CDR3 covers 14 residues. CDR3 amino acids: CAISERSGSAEAFF. CDR3 coding DNA: TGTGCCATCAGTGAGAGGTCGGGGTCCGCTGAAGCTTTCTTT.

This clone was seen a handful of times. The chain links TRBV19 to TRBJ2-3; the match to TRBD2 covers 10 bases. Germline V gives CDR1 LNHDA, CDR2 SQIVND (reference sequence). CDR3 length: 15 amino acids. The trim removed 2 bases at V and 1 base at J, leaving 0 bases unmatched. In nucleotides, the CDR3 is TGTGCCAGTAGTATACTAGCGGGAGGCACAGATACGCAGTATTTT. Translated, it gives CASSILAGGTDTQYF. Full variable domain (rest looked up from reference TRBV19 and TRBJ2-3): DGGITQSPKYLFRKEGQNVTLSCEQNLNHDAMYWYRQDPGQGLRLIYYSQIVNDFQKGDIAEGYSVSREKKESFPLTVTSAQKNPTAFYLCASSILAGGTDTQYFGPGTRLTVL.

The J gene is TRBJ2-2, the V gene TRBV19; the match to TRBD1 covers 7 bases. Germline loops: CDR1 LNHDA, CDR2 SQIVND (reference sequence). The CDR3 is 18 amino acids. V was clipped by 3 bases and J by 0 bases; unmatched bases: 10. CDR3 sequence reads: CASSISGQYPPNTGELFF. For the CDR3, the DNA is TGTGCCAGTAGTATCTCGGGACAGTATCCTCCGAACACCGGGGAGCTGTTTTTT.